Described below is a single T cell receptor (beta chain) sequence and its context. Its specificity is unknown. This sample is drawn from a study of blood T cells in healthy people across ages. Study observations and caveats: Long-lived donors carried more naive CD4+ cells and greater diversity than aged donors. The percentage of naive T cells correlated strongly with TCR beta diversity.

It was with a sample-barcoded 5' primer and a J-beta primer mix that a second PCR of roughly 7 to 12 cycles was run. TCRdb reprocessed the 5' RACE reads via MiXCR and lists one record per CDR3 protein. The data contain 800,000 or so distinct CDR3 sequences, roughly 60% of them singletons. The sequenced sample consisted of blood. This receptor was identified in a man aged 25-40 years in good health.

The CDR3 DNA sequence: TGTGCCAGCTCACCACGGCACCCCAACACTGCTTTAACCGGGACACATAACTATGGCTACACCTTC. It yields the protein CASSPRHPNTALTGTHNYGYTF. J is TRBJ1-2 and V is TRBV18; perhaps TRBD1 as D (6 bases). V lost 1 base and J 1 base, leaving 31 bases between the germline ends. CDR3 length equals 22 residues. The germline V gene encodes CDR1 KGHSH and CDR2 LQKENI.